The source of this T cell receptor (beta chain) is a study of blood T cells in healthy people across ages. This clonotype occurred a few times. Primers used in a second PCR of roughly 6 to 11 cycles were a sample-barcoded 5' primer and a J-beta primer mix. TCRdb itself ran the 5' RACE reads through MiXCR, one entry per CDR3 protein. The table lists almost 1 million distinct CDR3 sequences, about 51% of them singletons. What was sequenced was blood. The sequence came from a woman aged 60 to 75 in good health.

The CDR3, as DNA: TGCAGCGTTGGGTTGGCGGGAGTAGGTGAGCAGTTCTTC. Protein product: CSVGLAGVGEQFF. J is TRBJ2-1 and V is TRBV29-1; 7 nucleotides agree with TRBD2. The CDR3 covers 13 residues. The V gene end was trimmed by 4 bases and the J gene end by 9 bases; junction bases not matched to a gene: 9. Germline V gives CDR1 SQVTM, CDR2 ANQGSEA.